Listed here are 5 T cell receptor beta chains from one sample, sequenced in a study of control samples from healthy donors and cancer patients. Assay used: immunoSEQ multiplex PCR; TCRdb lists only in-frame clones, some missing. The table has 160,000 or so clones, approximately 93% seen once. Specimen: blood. The receptors were gathered from a man over 45 in good health.

The V and J genes are TRBV27 and TRBJ1-5, with D perhaps matching TRBD1 (6 bases). Between the trimmed V and J ends, which lost 6 bases and 6 bases, there was a span of 15 bases. This CDR3 spans 14 amino acids. The V gene's germline CDR1 is MNHEY and CDR2 SMNVEV (reference sequence). The CDR3 coding sequence is TGTGCCAGCAGCCCACAGGGAGGGGCTCAGCCCCAGCATTTT. It specifies CASSPQGGAQPQHF.

The chain has TRBV11-2 and TRBJ2-7, with 10 bases that match TRBD1. V gave up 6 bases and J gave up 4 bases; unmatched junction bases: 6. The CDR3 spans 14 residues. CDR1 and CDR2 (germline): SGHAT, FQNNGV. CDR3: CASSLGQGEYEQYF. In DNA, the CDR3 is TGTGCCAGCAGTCTCGGACAGGGGGAATACGAGCAGTACTTC.

The genes are TRBV5-4 and TRBJ1-2; D is possibly TRBD1 (5 bases). This CDR3 is 15 amino acids long. The germline gives CDR1 SGHNT, CDR2 YYREEE (reference sequence). Trimming stripped 4 bases from V and 7 bases from J, with 20 bases between. The CDR3 DNA is TGTGCCAGCAGCCCTCAGGGAACGATAACCTTTGGCTACACCTTC. It yields the protein CASSPQGTITFGYTF.

V gene TRBV4-1 combines with J gene TRBJ2-1, with TRBD2 matching 10 bases. The trim removed 0 bases at V and 4 bases at J, leaving 3 bases unmatched. CDR1 and CDR2 from the germline V gene are MGHRA and YSYEKL. The length of the CDR3 is 16 residues. Here the CDR3 DNA reads TGCGCCAGCAGCCAAGATTGGACTAGCGGATACAATGAGCAGTTCTTC. Amino acids: CASSQDWTSGYNEQFF.

V and J are TRBV5-1 and TRBJ2-7; TRBD2 aligns across 10 bases. V shed 7 bases and J 3 bases; nucleotides not matched to a gene: 1. From germline, CDR1 is SGHRS and CDR2 YFSETQ. This CDR3 comprises 12 residues. The CDR3 nucleotides are TGCGCCAGCCGGACTAGCGGCTACGAGCAGTACTTC. Residues: CASRTSGYEQYF.